A selection of T cell receptor beta chains follows, all from one sample in a study of T-cell memory formation after mild COVID-19. One entry per CDR3 protein results from TCRdb running MiXCR on the 5' RACE reads. Of fewer than 550,000 distinct CDR3 sequences listed, around 18% are singletons. Source material: PBMCs or a T cell subset sorted from them (not recorded which). These receptor sequences come from an adult woman who had mild COVID-19 (a few samples of this study predate the infection). Cell type and time point are not known. CDR3s include the opening cysteine and the closing phenylalanine or tryptophan. D genes are given only for firm matches. Rows give clone size only sometimes, using once, few, many, or a class for an expanded clone.

d_call,j_call,v_call,clone_size,cdr3_aa,cdr3_nt
TRBD1,TRBJ1-2,TRBV12-3/TRBV12-4,-,CASSLSTDRGQGYTF,TGTGCCAGCAGTCTCTCAACAGACAGGGGGCAAGGCTACACCTTC
-,TRBJ1-2,TRBV4-1,few,CASSKRQDYGYTF,TGCGCCAGCAGCAAGAGACAGGACTATGGCTACACCTTC
-,TRBJ2-6,TRBV20-1,-,CSASGLSGANVLTF,TGCAGTGCTTCGGGGCTTTCTGGGGCCAACGTCCTGACTTTC
-,TRBJ1-4,TRBV12-3/TRBV12-4,-,CASKITTNEKLFF,TGTGCCAGCAAAATCACAACTAATGAAAAACTGTTTTTT
-,TRBJ2-6,TRBV6-6,few,CASTDPASGANVLTF,TGTGCCAGCACCGACCCCGCCAGTGGGGCCAACGTCCTGACTTTC
TRBD1,TRBJ1-1,TRBV5-1,few,CASSPQGGGNTEAFF,TGCGCCAGCAGCCCCCAGGGGGGAGGGAACACTGAAGCTTTCTTT
-,TRBJ2-1,TRBV7-3,-,CASSSESGSYRYNEQFF,TGTGCCAGCAGCTCCGAGAGTGGATCTTACAGGTACAATGAGCAGTTCTTC
-,TRBJ1-6,TRBV27,-,CASSFLGRGSSYNSPLHF,TGTGCCAGCAGTTTCCTTGGTCGGGGTAGCTCCTATAATTCACCCCTCCACTTT
TRBD2,TRBJ2-1,TRBV18,-,CASSPPLAGVGNEQFF,TGTGCCAGCTCACCACCGCTAGCGGGAGTGGGTAATGAGCAGTTCTTC
-,TRBJ2-7,TRBV5-1,few,CASSPDGVGGLAYEQYF,TGCGCCAGCAGCCCGGACGGGGTTGGGGGTCTGGCCTACGAGCAGTACTTC